The T cell receptor (beta chain) under discussion was sequenced for a study of cytotoxic CD8 clonotypes in ibrutinib-treated CLL (dated by TCRdb to the early 2020s). In the study overall: The cohort was composed of ten to eleven relapsed/refractory and about 15 treatment-naive patients; IGHV unmutated status was identified in 17 patients. Cryopreserved peripheral blood mononuclear cells were obtained prior to treatment, at the time of response, and at either disease progression or sustained remission. Longitudinal samples were obtainable from 26 of the 86 participants in the trial. Response samples were taken after a median of roughly a year on treatment, ranging from roughly 6 to 36 months. An average of roughly 270,000 productive templates and 94,082 productive rearrangements was obtained per sample. Responses were partial in some 24 patients and complete in 2; after median approximately 5.5 years follow-up, some 14 stayed in remission and roughly twelve progressed. Patients were still on ibrutinib when every remission and progressive disease sample was collected.

Read against the paper, the sample's time point label means: 20 to 30 months on ibrutinib. For TCR beta library preparation, around 2.2 micrograms of genomic DNA was extracted from cryopreserved PBMCs. Longitudinal blood samples from CLL patients on ibrutinib monotherapy were analyzed using high-throughput TCR beta sequencing. The patients took part in an open-label, single-center phase 2 trial of ibrutinib monotherapy. A MiSeq instrument was used for deep resolution sequencing, which targeted depths ranging from 1 in 1 million up to 1 in 200,000 T cells, with coverage averaging 10x for each clonotype. TCR beta libraries were generated with the immunoSEQ hsTCRB Kit. Regarding the original processing steps: Data were analyzed with ImmunoSEQ Data Assistant and ImmunoSEQ Analyzer, with V, D and J genes assigned per IMGT definitions. Clonality, which ranges from 0 to 1, was calculated by subtracting the normalized Shannon entropy of productive rearrangement frequencies from one. Only overrepresented clonotypes making up at least 0.05% of each patient's repertoire were included in the public clonotype analysis. Repertoires from some 13 age-matched healthy donors in immuneACCESS were used as clonality controls. This immuneACCESS table, as held by TCRdb, lists in-frame sequences with V and J called but not all clones. Of the missing ones, under half trace to an unresolved V gene in checked studies; the others have no known cause. The DNA was the basis for D and trimming; V, J and clone size are from that table. Here the sample has around 92,000 clones; roughly 80% occur a single time. The ten biggest clones cover 20% to 25% of the sample.

This clone was seen a few times. There is no known antigen for this receptor. There are no base qualities to consult, and no much larger clone falls within one base. On the study overall, not on this receptor specifically: At baseline, clonality was higher than in age-matched healthy donors and showed a strong correlation with circulating CD8+ T-cell counts. Lymph node repertoires were not examined, and the timing of sampling was not matched between patients in sustained remission and those whose disease progressed. Public clonotypes were rare and either contracted or stayed stable during treatment, and the rise in clonality at ibrutinib response reflected the expansion of private clonotypes. Clonality rose at ibrutinib response, remained stable during sustained remission, and dropped back toward baseline at progression.

V loses 5 bases of germline sequence and J loses 3 bases, and the interval between the two ends is 14 bases. CDR1 and CDR2, looked up from the germline V gene, are SGHTA and FQGTGA. The CDR3 runs 14 residues from the cysteine to the phenylalanine. Solely the CDR3 DNA is kept, with 42 bases framed from the first base. This specimen consisted of PBMCs, obtained after 24 months of ibrutinib treatment. This sequence was found in a human donor with chronic lymphocytic leukemia. Here the chain combines TRBV7-3 and TRBJ2-7, with the D call perhaps TRBD1 or TRBD2, as 6 bases match in each case. The CDR3 loop reads CASSLGGSGYEQYF. The nucleotide sequence reads as follows: TGTGCCAGCAGCCTAGGGGGGAGTGGCTACGAGCAGTACTTC.